The next 31 T cell receptor beta chains were all read from a single sample in a study of OX40 agonist ivuxolimab in advanced cancers. The table came from immunoSEQ multiplex PCR; TCRdb's copy has only in-frame clones and leaves some out. The sample includes about 46,000 clones, roughly 90% of them seen just once. The sample here was CD4+ or CD8+ T cells sorted from blood, taken in a trial of the OX40 agonist ivuxolimab. These receptors were taken from an adult with an advanced solid tumor such as melanoma, head and neck, liver or kidney cancer.

The V and J genes are TRBV28 and TRBJ1-6; D ambiguous. CDR1 is MDHEN and CDR2 is SYDVKM in the germline V gene. The CDR3 has 14 amino acids. V gave up 6 bases and J gave up 9 bases, with 15 bases separating them. Here the CDR3 DNA reads TGTGCCAGCAGCCATAGCGGGGAGGGTTCACCCCTCCACTTT. Its translation is CASSHSGEGSPLHF.

This clone was detected only once. The genes are TRBV6-1 and TRBJ1-2, with a tentative D call TRBD1 (6 bases). Per germline, CDR1 MNHNS and CDR2 SASEGT. The CDR3 covers 16 residues. Trimming took off 1 base at V and 5 bases at J, with 17 bases between the two ends. In DNA, the CDR3 is TGTGCCAGCAGTGAAGTTTGGGACACCAGGACTTATGGCTACACCTTC. Its protein product is CASSEVWDTRTYGYTF.

The chain carries TRBV15 and TRBJ1-2; 9 bases agree with TRBD1. With 5 bases clipped from V and 5 bases from J, the junction kept 9 bases outside the gene matches. Germline V gene lookup returns CDR1 LNHNV and CDR2 YYDKDF (reference sequence). The CDR3 consists of 15 residues. The CDR3 is CATSSEGTGTYGYTF. The CDR3 DNA is TGTGCCACCAGCTCAGAGGGGACAGGGACATATGGCTACACCTTC. Supplemented by reference TRBV15 and TRBJ1-2, the full variable domain reads DAMVIQNPRYQVTQFGKPVTLSCSQTLNHNVMYWYQQKSSQAPKLLFHYYDKDFNNEADTPDNFQSRRPNTSFCFLDIRSPGLGDTAMYLCATSSEGTGTYGYTFGSGTRLTVV.

The chain combines TRBV7-9 with TRBJ2-1; 10 bases map to TRBD2. With 4 bases clipped from V and 5 bases from J, the junction kept 5 bases outside the gene matches. The length of the CDR3 is 15 residues. The germline CDR1 and CDR2 sequences are SEHNR and FQNEAQ (reference sequence). The CDR3 region has the DNA TGTGCCAGCAGCTCCTCTAGCGGGGGCCACAATGAGCAGTTCTTC. It is translated as CASSSSSGGHNEQFF.

The J gene is TRBJ2-7, the V gene TRBV27; TRBD1 might be the D (5 bases). V lost 5 bases to trimming and J lost 6 bases, with 11 bases between them. The CDR3 length is 12 residues. The germline CDR1 and CDR2 sequences are MNHEY and SMNVEV (reference sequence). This CDR3 is CASSPPGSEQYF. As DNA, the CDR3 is TGTGCCAGCAGTCCACCAGGGTCCGAGCAGTACTTC.

This chain connects TRBV4-2 to TRBJ1-3, with a tentative D call TRBD1 (5 bases). Trimming cost V 4 bases and J 0 bases, with 19 bases left between them. The CDR3 is 18 amino acids. In germline, CDR1 is LGHNA, CDR2 YNFKEQ. The DNA of the CDR3 is TGTGCCAGCAGCCCGGGGCCTGACTATACCCACTCTGGAAACACCATATATTTT. Encoded protein: CASSPGPDYTHSGNTIYF.

In its sample, this clone was seen a few times. The chain links TRBV19 to TRBJ2-1, with D perhaps TRBD1 or TRBD2 (5 bases each). V lost 3 bases to trimming and J lost 2 bases, with 8 bases between them. This CDR3 is 14 amino acids long. Germline CDR1 reads LNHDA; CDR2 reads SQIVND (reference sequence). The CDR3 reads CASSMQGPYNEQFF. DNA of the CDR3: TGTGCCAGTAGTATGCAGGGACCCTACAATGAGCAGTTCTTC.

This chain joins TRBV19 and TRBJ1-5; D is unclear. The V and J ends lost 7 bases and 3 bases respectively, with 10 bases between them. This CDR3 contains 13 residues. Germline values: CDR1 LNHDA, CDR2 SQIVND (reference sequence). Here the CDR3 DNA reads TGTGCCAGTACCCTTGCGTTCAATCAGCCCCAGCATTTT. Protein: CASTLAFNQPQHF.

V usage is TRBV28 and J usage is TRBJ2-1, with 8 nucleotides matching TRBD2. The CDR3 extends over 15 amino acids. V lost 3 bases to trimming and J lost 2 bases; unmatched junction nucleotides: 3. CDR1 is MDHEN and CDR2 is SYDVKM in the germline V gene. The CDR3 DNA follows: TGTGCCAGCAGTTTCGAACTAGCGGCCTACAATGAGCAGTTCTTC. It translates to CASSFELAAYNEQFF.

The chain is built from TRBV10-2 and TRBJ2-3; D not certain. Between the trimmed V and J ends, which lost 1 base and 5 bases, there was a span of 4 bases. The CDR3 contains 12 residues. Germline CDR1 WSHSY, CDR2 SAAADI. The DNA for the CDR3 is TGCGCCAGCAGTGAGTTGAAAGATACGCAGTATTTT. Encoded protein: CASSELKDTQYF.

The CDR3 sequence: CASSYKGPVTDTQYF. The CDR3 DNA follows: TGTGCCAGCAGTTACAAGGGTCCTGTCACAGATACGCAGTATTTT. V is TRBV6-5 and J is TRBJ2-3; D not resolved. The CDR3 spans 15 residues. Germline CDR1 and CDR2: MNHEY and SVGAGI. The ends were cut back, 2 bases at V and 2 bases at J, with 11 bases in the middle.

The chain couples TRBV9 to TRBJ2-7, with a weak D call TRBD2 (7 bases). V was shortened by 4 bases and J by 5 bases, with 16 bases between the two germline ends. Germline CDR1 SGDLS, CDR2 YYNGEE. The length of the CDR3 is 14 residues. CDR3 sequence (DNA): TGTGCCAGCAGCAGTTCTAGGGGGAGGGACGAGCAGTACTTC. Amino acids: CASSSSRGRDEQYF.

The chain has TRBV10-1 and TRBJ1-5, with D uncertain. V was pared by 8 bases and J by 3 bases, with 14 bases between. Germline CDR1 reads WNHNN; CDR2 reads SYGVQD (reference sequence). The CDR3 is 14 residues long. The CDR3, as DNA: TGCGCCAGCGGGATGCAGACTCCCAATCAGCCCCAGCATTTT. It yields the protein CASGMQTPNQPQHF.

The DNA for the CDR3 is TGTGCCAGCAGCGTAGCCGGCAGCAATCAGCCCCAGCATTTT. It codes for CASSVAGSNQPQHF. The chain links TRBV9 to TRBJ1-5; D unresolved. The germline V gene has CDR1 SGDLS and CDR2 YYNGEE. Trimming pared 0 bases from V and 1 base from J, leaving 5 bases between. The CDR3 covers 14 residues.

This chain uses TRBV7-9 with TRBJ1-2, with TRBD1 identical over 8 bases. Germline V CDR1 and CDR2: SEHNR, FQNEAQ (reference sequence). The length of the CDR3 is 16 residues. The J segment lost 3 bases and the V segment lost 4 bases, leaving 10 bases of the junction unmatched. Written as DNA, the CDR3 is TGTGCCAGCAGCTACCCGGACAGGGAGGCATACTATGGCTACACCTTC. It is translated as CASSYPDREAYYGYTF.

CDR3 amino acids: CASSKTSGNNRETQYF. DNA of the CDR3: TGTGCCAGCAGTAAAACTAGCGGGAACAACCGGGAGACCCAGTACTTC. This chain connects TRBV28 to TRBJ2-5; 10 nucleotides line up with TRBD2. This CDR3 has 16 amino acids. The ends lost 5 bases at V and 5 bases at J; junction bases unmatched: 11. Germline V gene sequence: CDR1 MDHEN, CDR2 SYDVKM.

This clone was seen a single time. The genes are TRBV4-1 and TRBJ1-2; D gene ambiguous. Trimming shortened V by 3 bases and J by 1 base, and 9 bases separated the two germline ends. Germline CDR1 is MGHRA and CDR2 is YSYEKL. The CDR3 is 14 residues long. The CDR3 loop is CASSHMTDNYGYTF. The CDR3 DNA reads TGCGCCAGCAGCCATATGACGGATAACTATGGCTACACCTTC.

The chain recombines TRBV5-5 with TRBJ1-1; D might be TRBD1 (6 bases). This CDR3 spans 14 amino acids. Trimming left V 3 bases short and J 1 base short, with 10 bases between. Germline CDR1 reads SGHKS; CDR2 reads YYEKEE (reference sequence). The CDR3 reads CASSYGQPNTEAFF. The CDR3 DNA sequence: TGTGCCAGCAGCTACGGACAGCCGAACACTGAAGCTTTCTTT.

Details on this clone: The junction differs from germline at one of its ends, possibly a read error. The V gene is TRBV6-5, the J gene TRBJ1-2; D unclear. The CDR3 contains 15 residues. Germline V gene data show CDR1 as MNHEY and CDR2 as SVGAGI. The CDR3 is CASSNSLTANYGYTF. Written as DNA, the CDR3 is TGTGCCAGCAGTAACTCCCTGACGGCTAACTATGGCTACACCTTC.

This clone was seen only once. The chain uses TRBV9 and TRBJ2-3, with 10 bases matching TRBD2. Trimming at V came to 2 bases and at J to 5 bases, leaving 5 bases not matched to a gene. Germline V gene data show CDR1 as SGDLS and CDR2 as YYNGEE. The CDR3 covers 15 residues. CDR3: CASSVSAGGRDTQYF. The CDR3 DNA reads as TGTGCCAGCAGCGTCTCAGCGGGAGGGAGAGATACGCAGTATTTT.

The rearrangement joins TRBV5-4 to TRBJ1-1, with D unresolved. Germline assignment: CDR1 SGHNT and CDR2 YYREEE (reference sequence). The CDR3 is made up of 14 amino acids. V shed 10 bases and J shed 4 bases, with 20 bases lying between them. The CDR3 nucleotides read TGTGCCTCCTCCTTCCTACGGGGAGGCACTGAAGCTTTCTTT. It codes for CASSFLRGGTEAFF.

The chain combines TRBV11-2 with TRBJ1-4; D gene uncertain. CDR3 length: 12 amino acids. Trimming removed 1 base from V and 10 bases from J, with 7 bases in between. CDR1 is SGHAT, CDR2 FQNNGV, per germline. Here the CDR3 reads CASSLGAGKLFF. The CDR3 nucleotides read TGTGCCAGCAGCTTAGGAGCGGGAAAACTGTTTTTT.

CDR3: CASSPVDLPQETQYF. The DNA for the CDR3 is TGTGCCAGCTCCCCCGTAGACCTTCCTCAAGAGACCCAGTACTTC. The chain carries TRBV18 and TRBJ2-5; D is undetermined. The V gene's germline CDR1 is KGHSH and CDR2 LQKENI. There are 15 residues in the CDR3. V was pared by 6 bases and J by 2 bases, with 16 bases between.

This chain connects TRBV9 to TRBJ2-3; D remains unclear. CDR3 size: 12 residues. Germline V gives CDR1 SGDLS, CDR2 YYNGEE. Deletions cut 4 bases from V and 4 bases from J, with 7 bases between. The CDR3: CASSPGSDTQYF. DNA for the CDR3: TGTGCCAGCAGCCCGGGCTCAGATACGCAGTATTTT. Drawing the rest from reference TRBV9 and TRBJ2-3, the complete variable domain is DSGVTQTPKHLITATGQRVTLRCSPRSGDLSVYWYQQSLDQGLQFLIQYYNGEERAKGNILERFSAQQFPDLHSELNLSSLELGDSALYFCASSPGSDTQYFGPGTRLTVL.

The chain uses TRBV6-6 and TRBJ2-1; the match to TRBD2 covers 12 bases. This CDR3 is built from 16 residues. The trim removed 2 bases at V and 8 bases at J, leaving 7 bases unmatched. Germline assignment: CDR1 MNHNY and CDR2 SVGAGI (reference sequence). The DNA of the CDR3 is TGTGCCAGCAGTTACCTAGCGGGGGGGAACGGGGATGAGCAGTTCTTC. Translating it yields CASSYLAGGNGDEQFF.

The CDR3 protein is CASSPGTLGETQYF. The CDR3 bases are TGTGCCAGCAGCCCCGGGACATTGGGGGAGACCCAGTACTTC. This rearrangement joins TRBV7-3 to TRBJ2-5, with D tentatively TRBD1 (6 bases). CDR1 SGHTA and CDR2 FQGTGA come from the germline V gene. V was cut by 5 bases and J by 5 bases, with 15 bases left in between. The CDR3 is 14 amino acids.

The gene calls are TRBV9 and TRBJ2-1; 12 nucleotides match TRBD2. J lost 7 bases, V lost 1 base, and 12 bases had no gene match. The CDR3 length is 18 residues. Looked up from germline, CDR1 is SGDLS and CDR2 is YYNGEE. This CDR3 reads CASSVSGATSGRWNEQFF. In nucleotides, the CDR3 is TGTGCCAGCAGCGTATCGGGGGCGACTAGCGGGAGATGGAATGAGCAGTTCTTC. Based on the CDR3 plus reference TRBV9 and TRBJ2-1, the full variable domain is DSGVTQTPKHLITATGQRVTLRCSPRSGDLSVYWYQQSLDQGLQFLIQYYNGEERAKGNILERFSAQQFPDLHSELNLSSLELGDSALYFCASSVSGATSGRWNEQFFGPGTRLTVL.

This sequence joins TRBV28 and TRBJ1-1; 9 bases agree with TRBD1. The CDR3 contains 14 residues. CDR1 MDHEN and CDR2 SYDVKM come from the germline V gene. With V trimmed by 5 bases and J by 4 bases, 5 bases remained unmatched. The CDR3 sequence: CASSVRQGGTEAFF. The CDR3 region has the DNA TGTGCCAGCAGTGTCCGACAGGGGGGCACTGAAGCTTTCTTT.

A note on this clone: The same CDR3 can be traced to other DNA sequences in this sample. V gene TRBV4-1 combines with J gene TRBJ1-2; no firm D call. Trimming pared 4 bases from V and 2 bases from J, leaving 8 bases between. The V gene's germline CDR1 is MGHRA and CDR2 YSYEKL. CDR3 size: 13 residues. The CDR3, as DNA: TGCGCCAGCAGCCCAGGTTTAAACTATGGCTACACCTTC. Protein product: CASSPGLNYGYTF.

The V call is TRBV6-6, the J call TRBJ1-1, with D uncertain. The CDR3 sequence is 12 residues long. V was shortened by 2 bases and J by 7 bases, with 8 bases between the two germline ends. Germline assignment: CDR1 MNHNY and CDR2 SVGAGI (reference sequence). CDR3 sequence reads: CASSYERDEAFF. CDR3 bases: TGTGCCAGCAGTTACGAGCGCGATGAAGCTTTCTTT.

The chain has TRBV15 and TRBJ2-1, with 10 positions matching TRBD2. Germline assignment: CDR1 LNHNV and CDR2 YYDKDF (reference sequence). J gave up 6 bases and V 0 bases, and 8 bases lay outside the gene matches. This CDR3 comprises 17 residues. The CDR3 region is CATSREFRLAGVNEQFF. In DNA, the CDR3 is TGTGCCACCAGCAGAGAGTTCCGGCTAGCGGGAGTCAATGAGCAGTTCTTC.